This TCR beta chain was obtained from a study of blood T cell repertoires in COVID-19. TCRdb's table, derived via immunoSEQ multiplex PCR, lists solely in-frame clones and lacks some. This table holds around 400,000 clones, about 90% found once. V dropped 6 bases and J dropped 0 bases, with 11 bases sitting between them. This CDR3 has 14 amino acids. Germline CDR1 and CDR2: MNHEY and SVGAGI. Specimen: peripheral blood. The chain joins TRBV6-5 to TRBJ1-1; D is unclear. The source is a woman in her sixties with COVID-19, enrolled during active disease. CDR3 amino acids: CASRAGALNTEAFF. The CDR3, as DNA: TGTGCCAGCAGGGCGGGAGCCTTGAACACTGAAGCTTTCTTT.